The present T cell receptor beta chain was sequenced within a study of T cell responses to AZD1222 COVID-19 vaccine. Study in general: Analyses pooled second doses at about 4 or about 12 weeks. Findings and caveats of the study: Seropositive at baseline were only a handful of AZD1222 recipients. Nearly half of the spike-specific TCRs reportedly recognize variant regions that carry no mutations. CD4 TCRs covered the whole spike, strongest at regions 160-218 and 743-854.

This CDR3 has 15 residues. V was clipped by 2 bases and J by 4 bases; unmatched bases: 1. Germline CDR1 KGHDR, CDR2 SFDVKD. Sequenced by immunoSEQ multiplex PCR; TCRdb stores in-frame clones only, minus some. Of over 100,000 clones listed, about 90% were seen once; the top ten hold about 1.5%. Note on this clone: Antigen specificity is unknown.

The receptor comes from an adult in good health. The source material was peripheral blood, sampled on day 0 of AZD1222 vaccination. The chain joins TRBV24-1 to TRBJ2-1; TRBD2 matches 10 bases. The CDR3 here is CATSDSSGSYNEQFF. CDR3 nucleotide sequence: TGTGCCACCAGTGATTCTAGCGGGAGTTACAATGAGCAGTTCTTC.